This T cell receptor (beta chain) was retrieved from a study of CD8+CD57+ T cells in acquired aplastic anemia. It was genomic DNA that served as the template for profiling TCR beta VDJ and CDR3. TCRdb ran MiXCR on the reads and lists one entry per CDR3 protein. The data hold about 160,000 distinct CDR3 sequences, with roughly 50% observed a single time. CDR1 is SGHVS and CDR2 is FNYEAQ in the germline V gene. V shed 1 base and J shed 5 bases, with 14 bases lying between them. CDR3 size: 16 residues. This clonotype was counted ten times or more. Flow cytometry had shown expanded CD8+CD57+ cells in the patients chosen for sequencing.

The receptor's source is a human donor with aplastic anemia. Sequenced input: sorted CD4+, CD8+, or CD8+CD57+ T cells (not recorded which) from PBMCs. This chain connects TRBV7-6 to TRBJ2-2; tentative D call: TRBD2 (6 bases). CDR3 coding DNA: TGTGCCAGCAGCTTAGTAAACGGGGGAGGAACCGGGGAGCTGTTTTTT. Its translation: CASSLVNGGGTGELFF.